This TCR beta chain was recovered during a study of vaccination and CD4 T cells after COVID-19. As for time point: late sampling 161 to 241 days after vaccination in three convalescent patients. Treatment: approximately 9-day PBMC culture with coronavirus spike peptide pools or control peptides (ViraFEST assay). The table lists this clonotype with a few counts. As yet, its antigen is unknown. CDR1 and CDR2 (germline): LNHDA, SQIVND (reference sequence). Deletions cut 3 bases from V and 0 bases from J, with 9 bases between. The CDR3 contains 15 residues. With the Oncomine TCR Beta short-read assay, DNA from cultured CD4+ T cells was sequenced. In TCRdb, the PCR reads were re-called with MiXCR into one record per CDR3 protein. This sample has approximately 23,000 distinct CDR3 sequences; roughly two fifths occur once, and the top ten carry 25% to 30%.

This chain joins TRBV19 and TRBJ1-5; no firm D call. The source of this sequence is a human donor who had recovered from COVID-19. The sample in question was CD4+ T cells from blood, cultured in vitro, obtained about 7 months after SARS-CoV-2 vaccination. CDR3 in DNA: TGTGCCAGTAGTATCCAACGGTATAGCAATCAGCCCCAGCATTTT. It is translated as CASSIQRYSNQPQHF.